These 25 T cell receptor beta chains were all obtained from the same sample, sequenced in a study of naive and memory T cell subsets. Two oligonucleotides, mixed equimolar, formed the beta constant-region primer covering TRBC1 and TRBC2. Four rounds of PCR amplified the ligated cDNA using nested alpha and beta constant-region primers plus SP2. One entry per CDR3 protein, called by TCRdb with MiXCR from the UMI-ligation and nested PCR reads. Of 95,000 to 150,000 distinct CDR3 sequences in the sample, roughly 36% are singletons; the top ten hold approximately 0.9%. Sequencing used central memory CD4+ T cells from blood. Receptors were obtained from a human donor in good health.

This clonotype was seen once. The CDR3 DNA is TGCGCCAGCAGCTTGACTAGCGGACTCTACAATGAGCAGTTCTTC. Its translation is CASSLTSGLYNEQFF. The V and J genes are TRBV5-1 and TRBJ2-1; 8 nucleotides line up with TRBD2. The germline CDR1 and CDR2 sequences are SGHRS and YFSETQ. V shed 1 base and J 3 bases; nucleotides not matched to a gene: 3. The CDR3 loop spans 15 amino acids.

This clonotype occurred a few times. The CDR3 DNA sequence: TGTGCCAGCAGCGGAACAGGGGGCGGAGTGGGCATTCAGTACTTC. Encoded protein: CASSGTGGGVGIQYF. The chain links TRBV11-2 to TRBJ2-4; 9 bases map to TRBD1. The CDR3 runs to 15 residues. The germline V gene has CDR1 SGHAT and CDR2 FQNNGV. Trimming at V came to 5 bases and at J to 9 bases, leaving 11 bases not matched to a gene.

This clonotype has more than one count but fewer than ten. CDR3 DNA: TGTGCCAGCAGTTTTTCCGGACTTTGGTATGAGCAGTTCTTC. Translating it yields CASSFSGLWYEQFF. The chain uses TRBV12-3 or TRBV12-4 and TRBJ2-1; TRBD2 is a possible D gene (5 bases). The CDR3 contains 14 residues. Trimming stripped 3 bases from V and 8 bases from J, with 14 bases between.

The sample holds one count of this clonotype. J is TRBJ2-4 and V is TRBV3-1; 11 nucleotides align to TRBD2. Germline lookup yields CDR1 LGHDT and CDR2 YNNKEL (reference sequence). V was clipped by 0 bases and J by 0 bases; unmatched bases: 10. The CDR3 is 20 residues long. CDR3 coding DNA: TGTGCCAGCAGCCAAGAATATGGTAGCGGGAGGGCCGTAGCCAAAAACATTCAGTACTTC. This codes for CASSQEYGSGRAVAKNIQYF. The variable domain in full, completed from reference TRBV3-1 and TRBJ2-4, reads DTAVSQTPKYLVTQMGNDKSIKCEQNLGHDTMYWYKQDSKKFLKIMFSYNNKELIINETVPNRFSPKSPDKAHLNLHINSLELGDSAVYFCASSQEYGSGRAVAKNIQYFGAGTRLSVL.

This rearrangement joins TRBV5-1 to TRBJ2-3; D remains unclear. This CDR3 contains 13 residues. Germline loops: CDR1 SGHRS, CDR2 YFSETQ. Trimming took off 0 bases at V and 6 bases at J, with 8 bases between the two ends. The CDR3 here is CASSLVVLDTQYF. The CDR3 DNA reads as TGCGCCAGCAGCTTGGTGGTTTTGGATACGCAGTATTTT.

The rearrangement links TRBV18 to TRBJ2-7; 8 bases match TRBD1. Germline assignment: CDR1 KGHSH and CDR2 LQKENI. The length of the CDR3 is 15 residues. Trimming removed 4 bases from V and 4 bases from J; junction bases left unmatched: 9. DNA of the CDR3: TGTGCCAGCTCACTTACCGGGACAGGAATATACGAGCAGTACTTC. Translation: CASSLTGTGIYEQYF.

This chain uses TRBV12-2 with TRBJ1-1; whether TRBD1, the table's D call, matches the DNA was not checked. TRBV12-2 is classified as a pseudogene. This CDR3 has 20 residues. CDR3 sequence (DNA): TGTGCAAGTCGCTTATCCGGGAGCGACAGGGGGCGCGTTGGGAACACTGAAGCTTTCTTT. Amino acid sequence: CASRLSGSDRGRVGNTEAFF.

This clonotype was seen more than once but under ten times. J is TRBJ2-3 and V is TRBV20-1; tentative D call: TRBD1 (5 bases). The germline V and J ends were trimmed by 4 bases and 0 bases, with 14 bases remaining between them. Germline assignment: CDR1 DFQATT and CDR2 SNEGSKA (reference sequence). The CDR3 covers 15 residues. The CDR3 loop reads CSAKNRPLSTDTQYF. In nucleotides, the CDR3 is TGCAGTGCTAAGAACAGGCCCCTTAGCACAGATACGCAGTATTTT.

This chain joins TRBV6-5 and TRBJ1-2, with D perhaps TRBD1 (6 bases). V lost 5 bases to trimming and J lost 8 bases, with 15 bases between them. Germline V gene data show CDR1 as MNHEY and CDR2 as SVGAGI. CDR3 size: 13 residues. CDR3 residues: CASSTAGVDGYTF. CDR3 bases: TGTGCCAGCAGTACGGCAGGGGTGGACGGCTACACCTTC.

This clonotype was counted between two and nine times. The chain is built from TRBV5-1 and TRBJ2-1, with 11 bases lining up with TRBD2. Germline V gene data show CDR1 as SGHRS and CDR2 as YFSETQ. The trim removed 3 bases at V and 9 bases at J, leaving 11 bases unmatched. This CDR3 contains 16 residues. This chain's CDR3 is CASSSQVAGGPSEQFF. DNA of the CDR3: TGCGCCAGCAGCTCCCAAGTAGCGGGAGGGCCAAGTGAGCAGTTCTTC.

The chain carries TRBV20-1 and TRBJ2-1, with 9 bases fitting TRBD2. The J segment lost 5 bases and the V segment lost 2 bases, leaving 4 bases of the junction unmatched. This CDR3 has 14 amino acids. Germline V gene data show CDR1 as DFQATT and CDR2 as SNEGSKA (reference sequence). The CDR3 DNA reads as TGCAGTGCTAGACCAATAGCGGGAGACAATGAGCAGTTCTTC. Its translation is CSARPIAGDNEQFF.

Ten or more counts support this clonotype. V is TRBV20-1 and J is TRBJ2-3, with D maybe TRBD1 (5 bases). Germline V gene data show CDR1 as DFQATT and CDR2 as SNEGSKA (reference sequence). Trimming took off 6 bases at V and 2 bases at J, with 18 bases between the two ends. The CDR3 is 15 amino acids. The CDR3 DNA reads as TGCAGTGCATGCGACAGTCGCGGTTACACAGATACGCAGTATTTT. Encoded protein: CSACDSRGYTDTQYF.

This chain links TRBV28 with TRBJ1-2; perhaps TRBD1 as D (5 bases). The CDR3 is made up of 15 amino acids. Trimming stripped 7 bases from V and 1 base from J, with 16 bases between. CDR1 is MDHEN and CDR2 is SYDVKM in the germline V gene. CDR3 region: CASTKSGTRNYGYTF. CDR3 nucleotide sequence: TGTGCCAGCACGAAGTCTGGGACGCGTAACTATGGCTACACCTTC.

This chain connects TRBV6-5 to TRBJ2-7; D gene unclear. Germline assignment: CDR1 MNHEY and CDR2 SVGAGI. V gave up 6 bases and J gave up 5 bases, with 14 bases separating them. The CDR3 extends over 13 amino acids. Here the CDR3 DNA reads TGTGCCAGCAGCGTTCGCGTTAGAGACGAGCAGTACTTC. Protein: CASSVRVRDEQYF.

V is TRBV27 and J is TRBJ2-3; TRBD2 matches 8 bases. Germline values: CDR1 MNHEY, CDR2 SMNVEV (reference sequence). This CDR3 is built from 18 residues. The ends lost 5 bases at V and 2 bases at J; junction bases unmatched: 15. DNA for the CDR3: TGTGCCAGCAGTGCTAGGCCGATTAGCGGGACCCCCACAGATACGCAGTATTTT. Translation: CASSARPISGTPTDTQYF.

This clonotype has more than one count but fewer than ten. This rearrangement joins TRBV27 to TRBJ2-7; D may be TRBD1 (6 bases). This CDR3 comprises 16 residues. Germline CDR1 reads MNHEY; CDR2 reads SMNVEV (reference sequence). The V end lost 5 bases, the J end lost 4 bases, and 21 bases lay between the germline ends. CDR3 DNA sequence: TGTGCCAGCAGTACCCCAAACCGGGACAAACTATACGAGCAGTACTTC. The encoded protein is CASSTPNRDKLYEQYF.

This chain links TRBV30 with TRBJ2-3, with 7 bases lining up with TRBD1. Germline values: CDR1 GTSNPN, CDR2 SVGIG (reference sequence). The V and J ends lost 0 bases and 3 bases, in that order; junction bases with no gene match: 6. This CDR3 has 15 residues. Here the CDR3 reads CAWSVPTGLTDTQYF. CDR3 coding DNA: TGTGCCTGGAGTGTACCGACAGGGTTGACAGATACGCAGTATTTT.

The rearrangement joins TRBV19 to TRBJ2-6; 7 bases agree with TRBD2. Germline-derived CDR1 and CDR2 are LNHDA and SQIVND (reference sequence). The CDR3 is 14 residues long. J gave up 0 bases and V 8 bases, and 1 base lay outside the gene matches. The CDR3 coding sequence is TGTGCCAGTGGCGGGGGCTCTGGGGCCAACGTCCTGACTTTC. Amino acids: CASGGGSGANVLTF.

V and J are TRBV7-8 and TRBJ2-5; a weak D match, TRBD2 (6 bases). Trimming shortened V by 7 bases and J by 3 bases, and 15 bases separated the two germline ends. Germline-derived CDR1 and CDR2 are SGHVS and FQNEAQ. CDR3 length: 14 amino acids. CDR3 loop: CASNGGRHKETQYF. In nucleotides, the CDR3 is TGTGCCAGCAACGGAGGGAGACACAAAGAGACCCAGTACTTC.

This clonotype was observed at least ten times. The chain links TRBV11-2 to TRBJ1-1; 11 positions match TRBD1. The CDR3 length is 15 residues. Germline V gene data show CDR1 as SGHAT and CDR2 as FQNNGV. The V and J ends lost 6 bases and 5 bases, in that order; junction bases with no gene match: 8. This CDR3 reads CASSHGTGGRTEAFF. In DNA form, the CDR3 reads TGTGCCAGCAGTCATGGGACAGGGGGTCGAACTGAAGCTTTCTTT.

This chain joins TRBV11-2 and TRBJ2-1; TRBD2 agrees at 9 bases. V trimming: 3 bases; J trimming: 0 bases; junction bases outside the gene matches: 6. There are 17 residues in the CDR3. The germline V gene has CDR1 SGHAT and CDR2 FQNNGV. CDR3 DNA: TGTGCCAGCAGCTTGACTAGCGGCCGGAGCTCCTACAATGAGCAGTTCTTC. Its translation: CASSLTSGRSSYNEQFF.

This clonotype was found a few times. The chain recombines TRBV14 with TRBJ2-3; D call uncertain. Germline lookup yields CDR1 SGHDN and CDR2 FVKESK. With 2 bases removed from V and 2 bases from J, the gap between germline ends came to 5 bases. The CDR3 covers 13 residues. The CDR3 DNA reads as TGTGCCAGCAGCCAAATTCCCACAGATACGCAGTATTTT. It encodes CASSQIPTDTQYF.

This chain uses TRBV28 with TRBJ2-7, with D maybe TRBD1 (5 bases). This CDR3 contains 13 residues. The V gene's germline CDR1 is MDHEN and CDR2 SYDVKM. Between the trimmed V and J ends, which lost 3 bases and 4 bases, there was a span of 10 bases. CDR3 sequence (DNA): TGTGCCAGCAGTTTTCAGGGAAGGTACGAGCAGTACTTC. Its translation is CASSFQGRYEQYF.

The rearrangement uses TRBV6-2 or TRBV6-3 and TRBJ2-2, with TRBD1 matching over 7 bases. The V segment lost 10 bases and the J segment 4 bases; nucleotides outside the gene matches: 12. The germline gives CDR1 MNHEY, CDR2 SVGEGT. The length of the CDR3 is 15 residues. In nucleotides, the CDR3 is TGTGCCACTCACAGGGGCGACCTGGGCACCGGGGAGCTGTTTTTT. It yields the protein CATHRGDLGTGELFF.

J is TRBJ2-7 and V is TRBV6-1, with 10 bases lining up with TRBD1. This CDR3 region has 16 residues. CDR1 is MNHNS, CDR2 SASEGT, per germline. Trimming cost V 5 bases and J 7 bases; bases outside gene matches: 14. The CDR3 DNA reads TGTGCCAGCAGTACGAGGACCGGGACAGGGGTAAATGAGCAGTACTTC. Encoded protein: CASSTRTGTGVNEQYF.